The sequence of this T cell receptor (beta chain) was determined in a study of Graves' ophthalmopathy and Graves' hyperthyroidism. Regarding the study as a whole: Sensitivity of around 67% and specificity of 72.22% were achieved by the model that predicted ophthalmopathy progression.

The diagnostic workup employed clinical symptoms, serum thyroxine, TRAb, thyroid ultrasound and orbital computed tomography. Beta-chain TCR CDR3 regions were amplified from RNA transcripts. The library came from an HTBI-primed first-round RT-PCR and a second-round multiplex PCR. Using its own MiXCR run on the multiplex PCR reads, TCRdb lists one record per CDR3 protein. The table lists 1 million to 1.3 million distinct CDR3 sequences, 35% to 40% of them singletons. Per the germline V gene, CDR1 is SGHTA and CDR2 is FQGNSA. This CDR3 region has 15 residues. As concerns this clonotype: As yet, its antigen is unknown.

The gene calls are TRBV7-2 and TRBJ2-5; TRBD2 is a possible D gene (6 bases). The end of the DNA fits TRBJ2-4 better, so the J call may be wrong. The sequencing sample was made of peripheral blood or thyroid tissue (not recorded which). The TCR originated in an adult man with Graves' hyperthyroidism. CDR3 protein: CASSLGLAAKNIQYF. The CDR3 DNA is TGTGCCAGCAGCTTAGGGTTAGCGGCAAAAAACATTCAGTACTTC.